This entry lists 31 T cell receptor beta chains sequenced from one sample in a study of PD-1 blockade in classical Hodgkin lymphoma. Relapse was seen in all patients after autologous stem cell transplantation, and brentuximab vedotin exposure was variable. TCRdb keeps only in-frame clones here, not all; method: immunoSEQ multiplex PCR. The data show over 25,000 clones, around 84% seen once. Material: peripheral blood mononuclear cells (PBMCs), obtained before the second cycle of nivolumab. These receptors originate from a human donor with classical Hodgkin lymphoma.

By sample fraction, this clone is medium-sized. The chain carries TRBV21-1 and TRBJ1-2; the table's D gene call, TRBD1, was not cross checked with the DNA. TRBV21-1 is shown as a pseudogene. The CDR3 covers 18 residues. CDR3 loop: CASIKQGQGRQDNYGYTF. CDR3 in DNA: TGTGCCAGCATCAAACAGGGGCAGGGACGTCAAGATAACTATGGCTACACCTTC.

This clone was recorded once. The chain uses TRBV5-1 and TRBJ2-5; D remains unclear. The J call may be faulty, since TRBJ2-7 better matches the DNA end. This CDR3 has 15 amino acids. Looked up from germline, CDR1 is SGHRS and CDR2 is YFSETQ. The CDR3 here is CASSLDWTVSYEQYF. As DNA, the CDR3 is TGCGCCAGCAGCTTGGACTGGACGGTATCCTACGAGCAGTACTTC.

The rearrangement uses TRBV18 and TRBJ1-2; D not certain. With 8 bases removed from V and 0 bases from J, the gap between germline ends came to 13 bases. The CDR3 runs 14 residues. Germline lookup yields CDR1 KGHSH and CDR2 LQKENI. DNA for the CDR3: TGTGCCAGCACCTCGGACCTAGCTAACTATGGCTACACCTTC. Amino acids: CASTSDLANYGYTF.

The chain is built from TRBV5-1 and TRBJ1-4, with TRBD1 as a possible D gene (5 bases). Germline lookup yields CDR1 SGHRS and CDR2 YFSETQ. The V end lost 1 base, the J end lost 8 bases, and 12 bases lay between the germline ends. The CDR3 runs 14 residues. CDR3 sequence (DNA): TGCGCCAGCAGCTTGTCTCCCGGGGGAGAAAAACTGTTTTTT. The encoded protein is CASSLSPGGEKLFF.

This rearrangement joins TRBV5-6 to TRBJ2-7; a weak D match, TRBD1 (5 bases). The CDR3 runs 14 residues. Trimming cost V 4 bases and J 2 bases, with 13 bases left between them. In germline, CDR1 is SGHDT, CDR2 YYEEEE. The CDR3 region has the DNA TGTGCCAGCAGCCAGACAGTACCTCCCTACGAGCAGTACTTC. This codes for CASSQTVPPYEQYF.

The chain carries TRBV10-3 and TRBJ1-4; D may be TRBD1 (5 bases). CDR1 ENHRY and CDR2 SYGVKD come from the germline V gene. This CDR3 is built from 14 residues. The V end was cut by 10 bases, the J end by 4 bases, with 16 bases between. CDR3 DNA sequence: TGTGCCACCCGGGACGCCGAATTTAATGAAAAACTGTTTTTT. It is translated as CATRDAEFNEKLFF.

The J gene is TRBJ1-4, the V gene TRBV5-4; tentatively, D is TRBD1 (5 bases). The V end lost 4 bases, the J end lost 7 bases, and 17 bases lay between the germline ends. Germline CDR1 is SGHNT and CDR2 is YYREEE (reference sequence). The CDR3 runs 15 residues. The CDR3 coding sequence is TGTGCCAGCAGCCTGGGGCCGAGTGAGGGTGAAAAACTGTTTTTT. This encodes CASSLGPSEGEKLFF.

The rearrangement links TRBV6-7 to TRBJ2-2; 11 bases are a match to TRBD1. TRBV6-7 is an open reading frame whose function is uncertain. The CDR3 extends over 16 amino acids. The ends lost 6 bases at V and 6 bases at J; junction bases unmatched: 9. The CDR3 sequence: CASRDGTGGLAGELFF. For the CDR3, the DNA is TGTGCCAGCAGGGACGGGACAGGGGGATTGGCCGGGGAGCTGTTTTTT.

The CDR3 DNA sequence: TGTGCCGGGCTCCGGGACAGGGGGCCCGGGGAGCTGTTTTTT. Its translation is CAGLRDRGPGELFF. The chain joins TRBV2 to TRBJ2-2, with 12 bases lining up with TRBD1. The CDR3 length is 14 residues. The J segment lost 6 bases and the V segment lost 11 bases, leaving 7 bases of the junction unmatched. CDR1 and CDR2 (germline): SNHLY, FYNNEI. The full variable domain, rest sourced from reference TRBV2 and TRBJ2-2, is EPEVTQTPSHQVTQMGQEVILRCVPISNHLYFYWYRQILGQKVEFLVSFYNNEISEKSEIFDDQFSVERPDGSNFTLKIRSTKLEDSAMYFCAGLRDRGPGELFFGEGSRLTVL.

The rearrangement uses TRBV6-5 and TRBJ1-6; no firm D call. CDR3 length: 15 residues. Germline CDR1 MNHEY, CDR2 SVGAGI. V lost 0 bases and J 5 bases, leaving 8 bases between the germline ends. DNA for the CDR3: TGTGCCAGCAGTTACTCGAAGCCGGATAATTCACCCCTCCACTTT. Amino acid sequence: CASSYSKPDNSPLHF.

The chain carries TRBV7-9 and TRBJ1-6; no reliable D call. Germline assignment: CDR1 SEHNR and CDR2 FQNEAQ (reference sequence). This CDR3 region has 17 residues. Trimming removed 10 bases at V and 1 base at J, with 20 bases between. The CDR3 DNA reads as TGTGCCATCCAAAACACTCCGGCGGGTTCCTATAATTCACCCCTCCACTTT. This translates into CAIQNTPAGSYNSPLHF.

The J gene is TRBJ2-7, the V gene TRBV6-5, with TRBD1 as a possible D gene (6 bases). Trimming removed 6 bases from V and 1 base from J, with 16 bases in between. The length of the CDR3 is 15 residues. Looked up from germline, CDR1 is MNHEY and CDR2 is SVGAGI. CDR3 in amino acids: CASRLQGSGSYEQYF. The DNA of the CDR3 is TGTGCCAGCAGATTACAGGGAAGTGGGTCCTACGAGCAGTACTTC.

V is TRBV29-1 and J is TRBJ1-2, with D uncertain. V was trimmed by 3 bases and J by 5 bases, leaving 16 bases between them. The CDR3 is 14 residues long. The V gene's germline CDR1 is SQVTM and CDR2 ANQGSEA. The CDR3 region has the DNA TGCAGCGTTGAGGAGGAAAGGGCCTCGTATGGCTACACCTTC. Its protein product is CSVEEERASYGYTF. The variable domain in full, completed from reference TRBV29-1 and TRBJ1-2, reads SAVISQKPSRDICQRGTSLTIQCQVDSQVTMMFWYRQQPGQSLTLIATANQGSEATYESGFVIDKFPISRPNLTFSTLTVSNMSPEDSSIYLCSVEEERASYGYTFGSGTRLTVV.

The chain is built from TRBV11-2 and TRBJ1-2; D unresolved. V lost 0 bases and J 2 bases, leaving 4 bases between the germline ends. The germline V gene has CDR1 SGHAT and CDR2 FQNNGV. CDR3 length equals 13 residues. The CDR3 nucleotides are TGTGCCAGCAGCTTAGATCGAAACTATGGCTACACCTTC. Protein: CASSLDRNYGYTF.

The chain carries TRBV5-1 and TRBJ2-2, with TRBD1 as a possible D gene (5 bases). The CDR3 length is 15 residues. Germline CDR1 is SGHRS and CDR2 is YFSETQ. V lost 3 bases, J lost 0 bases, and 9 bases lay in between. The CDR3 region is CASSSTGTNTGELFF. CDR3 bases: TGCGCCAGCAGCTCCACAGGTACGAACACCGGGGAGCTGTTTTTT.

The chain has TRBV6-1 and TRBJ1-6; the D gene is possibly TRBD1 (5 bases). Between the trimmed V and J ends, which lost 3 bases and 0 bases, there was a span of 12 bases. Per the germline V gene, CDR1 is MNHNS and CDR2 is SASEGT. The CDR3 is 17 amino acids. As DNA, the CDR3 is TGTGCCAGCAGTGAGCAGCCCCAGGGCTCCTATAATTCACCCCTCCACTTT. Translation gives CASSEQPQGSYNSPLHF.

The chain carries TRBV16 and TRBJ1-5; D is uncertain. CDR3 size: 15 residues. V shed 0 bases and J shed 1 base, with 7 bases lying between them. CDR1 is KGHSY and CDR2 is FQNENV in the germline V gene. The CDR3 loop is CASSQSVESNQPQHF. The CDR3 DNA reads TGTGCCAGCAGCCAATCAGTTGAGAGCAATCAGCCCCAGCATTTT.

This chain connects TRBV5-6 to TRBJ2-6; the match to TRBD2 covers 15 bases. CDR1 is SGHDT, CDR2 YYEEEE, per germline. There are 19 residues in the CDR3. With 3 bases clipped from V and 0 bases from J, the junction kept 4 bases outside the gene matches. The CDR3 spells CASSYRTSGGVSGANVLTF. CDR3 coding DNA: TGTGCCAGCAGCTACAGGACTAGCGGGGGGGTCTCTGGGGCCAACGTCCTGACTTTC.

This sequence joins TRBV5-1 and TRBJ1-1; 10 bases are a match to TRBD1. V gave up 3 bases and J gave up 4 bases; unmatched junction bases: 6. The germline CDR1 and CDR2 sequences are SGHRS and YFSETQ. The CDR3 runs to 15 residues. The CDR3: CASSWGQGMATEAFF. The CDR3, as DNA: TGCGCCAGCAGCTGGGGACAGGGGATGGCCACTGAAGCTTTCTTT.

This clone came up once. J is TRBJ1-3 and V is TRBV7-9; the D is unclear. Between the trimmed V and J ends, which lost 1 base and 0 bases, there was a span of 7 bases. CDR1 SEHNR and CDR2 FQNEAQ come from the germline V gene (reference sequence). The CDR3 is made up of 15 amino acids. In DNA, the CDR3 is TGTGCCAGCAGCTTAGGGTCAAACTCTGGAAACACCATATATTTT. It translates to CASSLGSNSGNTIYF. The whole variable domain, filled in from reference TRBV7-9 and TRBJ1-3, reads DTGVSQNPRHKITKRGQNVTFRCDPISEHNRLYWYRQTLGQGPEFLTYFQNEAQLEKSRLLSDRFSAERPKGSFSTLEIQRTEQGDSAMYLCASSLGSNSGNTIYFGEGSWLTVV.

The chain employs TRBV10-3 and TRBJ2-7; TRBD2 might be the D (5 bases). This CDR3 spans 13 amino acids. The germline V gene has CDR1 ENHRY and CDR2 SYGVKD. The V end was cut by 3 bases, the J end by 1 base, with 7 bases between. The CDR3 region is CAISDGLSYEQYF. The CDR3 DNA reads as TGTGCCATCAGTGACGGACTGTCCTACGAGCAGTACTTC.

V and J are TRBV6-6 and TRBJ1-1, with D possibly being TRBD1 (5 bases). This CDR3 has 14 amino acids. Trimming left V 4 bases short and J 2 bases short, with 11 bases between. Germline assignment: CDR1 MNHNY and CDR2 SVGAGI (reference sequence). For the CDR3, the DNA is TGTGCCAGCAGTTGGCCCGGGGGTAACACTGAAGCTTTCTTT. Translating gives CASSWPGGNTEAFF.

The chain links TRBV7-2 to TRBJ1-2; D may be TRBD1 (6 bases). CDR3 length: 15 amino acids. V was pared by 3 bases and J by 0 bases, with 11 bases between. From germline, CDR1 is SGHTA and CDR2 FQGNSA. The CDR3 nucleotides read TGTGCCAGCAGCTTCGGGGACAAGCCTAACTATGGCTACACCTTC. Protein sequence: CASSFGDKPNYGYTF.

This clone was seen once. CDR3 sequence (DNA): TGTGCCAGCAGCTTGGGGGGGCTCCCATTCCCCTGGGGATATGGCTACACCTTC. This sequence encodes CASSLGGLPFPWGYGYTF. The chain carries TRBV7-2 and TRBJ1-2; tentatively, D is TRBD1 (6 bases). Germline CDR1 and CDR2: SGHTA and FQGNSA. With 3 bases removed from V and 5 bases from J, the gap between germline ends came to 25 bases. This CDR3 has 18 amino acids. The full variable domain, its missing parts supplied by reference TRBV7-2 and TRBJ1-2, is GAGVSQSPSNKVTEKGKDVELRCDPISGHTALYWYRQSLGQGLEFLIYFQGNSAPDKSGLPSDRFSAERTGGSVSTLTIQRTQQEDSAVYLCASSLGGLPFPWGYGYTFGSGTRLTVV.

The V and J genes are TRBV10-3 and TRBJ2-1; 11 bases line up with TRBD2. Unmatched junction bases numbered 5, after V lost 3 bases and J lost 1 base. There are 17 residues in the CDR3. From germline, CDR1 is ENHRY and CDR2 SYGVKD. As DNA, the CDR3 is TGTGCCATCAGTGACGCTAGCGGGGGGACTTCCTACAATGAGCAGTTCTTC. Translated, it gives CAISDASGGTSYNEQFF.

The chain links TRBV5-1 to TRBJ2-7, with 7 bases that match TRBD2. Trimming at V came to 4 bases and at J to 2 bases, leaving 3 bases not matched to a gene. From germline, CDR1 is SGHRS and CDR2 YFSETQ. The CDR3 covers 13 residues. CDR3 DNA: TGCGCCAGCAGCGCGGGGGAGCCCTACGAGCAGTACTTC. It specifies CASSAGEPYEQYF.

The chain employs TRBV2 and TRBJ2-7; D remains unclear. Per the germline V gene, CDR1 is SNHLY and CDR2 is FYNNEI. The V and J ends lost 5 bases and 6 bases respectively, with 8 bases between them. This CDR3 has 11 amino acids. This chain's CDR3 is CASSFPTEQYF. In DNA form, the CDR3 reads TGTGCCAGCAGTTTCCCGACCGAGCAGTACTTC.

The chain links TRBV25-1 to TRBJ1-1; D uncertain. The CDR3 is made up of 13 amino acids. V lost 5 bases to trimming and J lost 1 base, with 8 bases between them. Germline V gives CDR1 MGHDK, CDR2 SYGVNS. CDR3: CASSPHSNTEAFF. In nucleotides, the CDR3 is TGTGCCAGCAGTCCCCATTCGAACACTGAAGCTTTCTTT.

A single count supports this clone. CDR3: CASSRQGSYGYTF. Here the CDR3 DNA reads TGTGCCAGTAGTAGGCAGGGGAGCTATGGCTACACCTTC. V is TRBV19 and J is TRBJ1-2; tentative D call: TRBD1 (6 bases). In germline, CDR1 is LNHDA, CDR2 SQIVND (reference sequence). This CDR3 region has 13 residues. The V gene lost 4 bases and the J gene lost 4 bases, with 10 bases spanning the gap.

A single count supports this clone. V is TRBV21-1 and J is TRBJ2-1; the D call in the table, TRBD2, was not verified against the DNA. TRBV21-1 is given as a pseudogene. The CDR3 runs to 16 residues. In DNA form, the CDR3 reads TGTGCCAGCAGCAAAGCGGGTAAGCGACGGCACAATGAGCAGTTCTTC. Its protein is CASSKAGKRRHNEQFF.

The chain has TRBV7-2 and TRBJ2-3, with D tentatively TRBD1 (6 bases). CDR3 length equals 14 residues. Deletions cut 1 base from V and 5 bases from J, with 10 bases between. Germline CDR1 SGHTA, CDR2 FQGNSA. The CDR3 loop is CASSLEVGGDTQYF. The CDR3 nucleotides are TGTGCCAGCAGCTTAGAAGTAGGGGGAGATACGCAGTATTTT. The whole variable domain, remainder taken from reference TRBV7-2 and TRBJ2-3, is GAGVSQSPSNKVTEKGKDVELRCDPISGHTALYWYRQSLGQGLEFLIYFQGNSAPDKSGLPSDRFSAERTGGSVSTLTIQRTQQEDSAVYLCASSLEVGGDTQYFGPGTRLTVL.